This is a list of T cell receptor beta chains from one sample in a study of CD8 T cells in ankylosing spondylitis. Via MiXCR, TCRdb re-called the 5' RACE reads, giving one row per CDR3 protein. This table holds about 130,000 distinct CDR3 sequences, roughly a tenth found once. The sequencing input was blood, either unsorted or a sorted T cell fraction (not recorded which). Every receptor here comes from a male donor with ankylosing spondylitis or in good health (not recorded which). CDR3s include the opening cysteine and the closing phenylalanine or tryptophan. Each record gives: V gene, J gene, D gene, CDR3 length, CDR3 protein. The D gene is left open where the match is weak.

TRBV5-1	TRBJ2-1	TRBD2	15	CASSLFTGGGNEQFF
TRBV6-6	TRBJ2-1	.	12	CASSSGNNEQFF
TRBV18	TRBJ1-4	TRBD1	13	CASSRQGDEKLFF
TRBV9	TRBJ1-3	.	15	CASSVDGFSGNTIYF
TRBV15	TRBJ2-1	TRBD2	16	CATSRDRASGMGEQFF
TRBV5-1	TRBJ2-5	.	15	CASSGFQGSQETQYF
TRBV6-2/TRBV6-3	TRBJ1-2	.	14	CASSQPPSVYGYTF
TRBV5-1	TRBJ2-1	TRBD2	15	CASSAGTSELNEQFF
TRBV20-1	TRBJ2-1	TRBD2	14	CSARAWTSHNEQFF
TRBV28	TRBJ2-7	.	15	CASSPPAGIQSEQYF
TRBV4-1	TRBJ2-1	TRBD2	16	CASSQAVLAGDNEQFF
TRBV20-1	TRBJ2-3	.	12	CSVRTSTDTQYF
TRBV7-9	TRBJ2-1	.	14	CASSVDSPYNEQFF
TRBV5-1	TRBJ2-1	.	18	CASSLILTGSNSYNEQFF
TRBV30	TRBJ2-7	.	14	CAWSVWTLRLQQYF
TRBV20-1	TRBJ1-5	.	13	CSARGNSNQPQHF
TRBV20-1	TRBJ2-3	.	12	CSARDGPGVQYF
TRBV20-1	TRBJ1-6	TRBD1	14	CSARTGQGHSPLHF
TRBV12-3/TRBV12-4	TRBJ2-5	TRBD2	14	CASSLVAGPGTQYF
TRBV7-2	TRBJ1-3	.	17	CASSPLDWVPAGNTIYF
TRBV5-1	TRBJ2-7	TRBD2	14	CASSPREGDYEQYF
TRBV7-2	TRBJ1-1	.	16	CASSLVPESVNTEAFF
TRBV11-1	TRBJ2-7	TRBD2	15	CASSLGRTSRYEQYF
TRBV12-3/TRBV12-4	TRBJ2-1	.	11	CASRIKGEQFF
TRBV29-1	TRBJ2-5	.	14	CSVEDRGRGETQYF
TRBV29-1	TRBJ2-4	.	11	CSGGSGNIQYF
TRBV5-1	TRBJ1-1	.	15	CASSQAQTRNTEAFF
TRBV11-2	TRBJ2-7	.	13	CASSLTHGYEQYF
TRBV9	TRBJ2-7	.	12	CASSASSYEQYF
TRBV5-1	TRBJ1-2	TRBD1	15	CASSLQGQANYGYTF
TRBV7-2	TRBJ1-5	TRBD1	13	CASRSTGNQPQHF
TRBV6-6	TRBJ2-1	TRBD1	13	CASSKQGDNEQFF
TRBV5-1	TRBJ2-1	.	17	CASSPLATRGLYNEQFF
TRBV28	TRBJ2-5	TRBD1	14	CASTPGQGLETQYF
TRBV7-9	TRBJ2-1	TRBD2	17	CASSSPVGLAVYNEQFF
TRBV12-3/TRBV12-4	TRBJ2-7	.	14	CASSVQGTSYEQYF
TRBV20-1	TRBJ2-3	TRBD2	14	CSARPGLRTDTQYF
TRBV5-4	TRBJ2-7	.	12	CASSQTGYEQYF
TRBV5-1	TRBJ2-1	.	14	CASSLGGSYNEQFF
TRBV7-6	TRBJ1-2	.	16	CASSLAPFPGDYGYTF